Each of the 10 T cell receptor beta chains below was sequenced from the same sample in a study of blood T cell repertoires in COVID-19. Profiling relied on immunoSEQ multiplex PCR, and the TCRdb table lists in-frame clones only, not all of them. The profile shows about 140,000 clones, around 86% of them singletons. Sequences were obtained from peripheral blood. The receptor source for this set is a human donor in a cohort sampled during active COVID-19.

The V and J genes are TRBV7-9 and TRBJ2-7; 7 bases are shared with TRBD1. Per the germline V gene, CDR1 is SEHNR and CDR2 is FQNEAQ (reference sequence). The CDR3 loop spans 14 amino acids. J gave up 1 base and V 2 bases, and 2 bases lay outside the gene matches. The CDR3 here is CASSLRQGSYEQYF. Here the CDR3 DNA reads TGTGCCAGCAGCTTAAGACAGGGATCCTACGAGCAGTACTTC.

The V gene is TRBV5-5, the J gene TRBJ1-6; TRBD1 aligns across 9 bases. CDR1 is SGHKS, CDR2 YYEKEE, per germline (reference sequence). This CDR3 spans 16 amino acids. V trimming: 4 bases; J trimming: 7 bases; junction bases outside the gene matches: 9. CDR3 nucleotide sequence: TGTGCCAGCAGCCCAAGACGACAGGGGGGGAATTCACCCCTCCACTTT. It specifies CASSPRRQGGNSPLHF.

The chain combines TRBV27 with TRBJ1-2; 7 nucleotides agree with TRBD1. Germline CDR1 reads MNHEY; CDR2 reads SMNVEV (reference sequence). The CDR3 is made up of 16 amino acids. With 6 bases clipped from V and 4 bases from J, the junction kept 14 bases outside the gene matches. The chain's CDR3 is CASSEIQSTGVYGYTF. DNA for the CDR3: TGTGCCAGCAGCGAAATACAATCAACAGGGGTCTATGGCTACACCTTC.

The chain recombines TRBV10-3 with TRBJ1-1; TRBD1 matches at 12 bases. Looked up from germline, CDR1 is ENHRY and CDR2 is SYGVKD. The CDR3 is 17 amino acids. V was clipped by 4 bases and J by 3 bases; unmatched bases: 9. The CDR3 sequence: CAISGGTGGLSDTEAFF. The CDR3 DNA reads TGTGCCATCAGTGGGGGGACAGGGGGCCTTTCAGACACTGAAGCTTTCTTT.

The rearrangement joins TRBV7-9 to TRBJ2-7; the D is unclear. CDR1 and CDR2 (germline): SEHNR, FQNEAQ (reference sequence). The CDR3 is 13 residues long. V was pared by 2 bases and J by 5 bases, with 10 bases between. For the CDR3, the DNA is TGTGCCAGCAGCTTATCCCCCGCGGACGAGCAGTACTTC. Translation gives CASSLSPADEQYF.

The chain is built from TRBV24-1 and TRBJ2-3, with 9 nucleotides matching TRBD1. The CDR3 runs 17 residues. Germline CDR1 reads KGHDR; CDR2 reads SFDVKD. Trimming cost V 4 bases and J 0 bases; bases outside gene matches: 7. The CDR3 bases are TGTGCCACCAGTGACTCCCCCGGGACAGGGAGCACAGATACGCAGTATTTT. Translated: CATSDSPGTGSTDTQYF.

This rearrangement joins TRBV7-3 to TRBJ2-1; the match to TRBD2 covers 12 bases. CDR3 length: 16 amino acids. Germline values: CDR1 SGHTA, CDR2 FQGTGA. V trimming: 2 bases; J trimming: 7 bases; junction bases outside the gene matches: 6. CDR3 amino acids: CASSLVLAGGRNEQFF. The CDR3 DNA is TGTGCCAGCAGCTTAGTACTAGCGGGAGGACGGAATGAGCAGTTCTTC.

V gene TRBV5-4 combines with J gene TRBJ2-7, with TRBD1 identical over 7 bases. V was clipped by 0 bases and J by 0 bases; unmatched bases: 3. The CDR3 is 15 amino acids. Germline assignment: CDR1 SGHNT and CDR2 YYREEE (reference sequence). Here the CDR3 DNA reads TGTGCCAGCAGCTTGGGGGGACAGAGCTCCTACGAGCAGTACTTC. It is translated as CASSLGGQSSYEQYF.

This clone was found once. The chain links TRBV5-1 to TRBJ1-1, with 10 bases fitting TRBD1. The V gene's germline CDR1 is SGHRS and CDR2 YFSETQ. This CDR3 comprises 15 residues. With V trimmed by 5 bases and J by 3 bases, 7 bases remained unmatched. CDR3 loop: CASSNRTGGDTEAFF. CDR3 coding DNA: TGCGCCAGCAGTAACCGGACAGGGGGAGACACTGAAGCTTTCTTT.

This chain joins TRBV4-1 and TRBJ2-7; 9 nucleotides agree with TRBD1. The CDR3 length is 16 residues. The ends lost 1 base at V and 2 bases at J; junction bases unmatched: 6. CDR1 is MGHRA and CDR2 is YSYEKL in the germline V gene. Here the CDR3 reads CASSQVAGTGTYEQYF. CDR3 bases: TGCGCCAGCAGCCAAGTCGCCGGGACAGGGACCTACGAGCAGTACTTC.